Listed below are T cell receptor beta chains from one sample, sequenced in a study of T cell responses to AZD1222 COVID-19 vaccine. Produced via immunoSEQ multiplex PCR; TCRdb's table is partial and in-frame only. The sample shows about 140,000 clones, around 91% of them seen only once. The specimen comprised peripheral blood, sampled on day 0 of AZD1222 vaccination. These receptor sequences come from an adult in good health. Both conserved end residues are part of each CDR3. D genes are given only for firm matches. Clone size, where shown, is once, few, many, or a class for clones that have expanded.

v_gene	abundance	j_gene	d_gene	len	CDR3nt	CDR3aa
TRBV7-9	-	TRBJ1-4	-	17	TGTGCCAGCAGCGAAGTAACAGGGAGTTCCCCCGGTGAAAAACTGTTTTTT	CASSEVTGSSPGEKLFF
TRBV4-2	once	TRBJ2-7	TRBD2	17	TGTGCCAGCAGCCAAGATATAGTAGTAGCGGGAGTTTACGAGCAGTACTTC	CASSQDIVVAGVYEQYF
TRBV6-4	-	TRBJ2-2	-	16	TGTGCCAGCAGTGACTCGAGGGAAACAAACACCGGGGAGCTGTTTTTT	CASSDSRETNTGELFF
TRBV15	-	TRBJ1-4	TRBD1	14	TGTGCCACCAGCCCCGACAGGGGTAATGAAAAACTGTTTTTT	CATSPDRGNEKLFF
TRBV27	once	TRBJ2-2	-	15	TGTGCCAGCAGTTTGACCAGGCAGAGGACCGGGGAGCTGTTTTTT	CASSLTRQRTGELFF
TRBV18	-	TRBJ2-1	TRBD2	17	TGTGCCAGCTCACCACGGGCGGGAGGAAGCTCCTACAATGAGCAGTTCTTC	CASSPRAGGSSYNEQFF
TRBV19	-	TRBJ1-6	-	14	TGTGCCAGTCGCTCCTCAGGGGATAATTCACCCCTCCACTTT	CASRSSGDNSPLHF
TRBV18	once	TRBJ2-3	TRBD2	17	TGTGCCAGCTCGTGGAGCGGGAGGGCCGTTCGAACAGATACGCAGTATTTT	CASSWSGRAVRTDTQYF
TRBV6-6	-	TRBJ1-1	TRBD1	15	TGTGCCAGCAGTTACTCGGGCCAGGGGGCTTCTGAAGCTTTCTTT	CASSYSGQGASEAFF
TRBV2	-	TRBJ1-2	-	14	TGTGCCAGCAGTTCCCTCGGACAGTCCTATGGCTACACCTTC	CASSSLGQSYGYTF
TRBV19	-	TRBJ1-3	TRBD1	15	TGTGCCAGTAGTGTCCTACAGGGGACTGGAAACACCATATATTTT	CASSVLQGTGNTIYF
TRBV2	-	TRBJ2-3	-	14	TGTGCCAGCAGTGACGTTAGGAGGACAGATACGCAGTATTTT	CASSDVRRTDTQYF
TRBV7-9	-	TRBJ1-2	-	13	TGTGCCAGCAGCTTAGCAAGTCACTATGGCTACACCTTC	CASSLASHYGYTF
TRBV9	-	TRBJ1-5	-	14	TGTGCCAGCAGCGCGGGACACGACAATCAGCCCCAGCATTTT	CASSAGHDNQPQHF
TRBV19	-	TRBJ1-4	-	15	TGTGCCAGTAGTAGCGGGGACGGAGATTATGAAAAACTGTTTTTT	CASSSGDGDYEKLFF
TRBV11-2	-	TRBJ2-5	TRBD1	14	TGTGCCAGCAGCCGGGACAGGGTCGGAAAGACCCAGTACTTC	CASSRDRVGKTQYF
TRBV19	-	TRBJ1-5	-	17	TGTGCCAGTAGAAAGTATAGGGGGGCGGCTAGCAATCAGCCCCAGCATTTT	CASRKYRGAASNQPQHF
TRBV5-4	-	TRBJ2-3	-	15	TGTGCCAGCAGCTTTACCATGCACAGCACAGATACGCAGTATTTT	CASSFTMHSTDTQYF
TRBV18	-	TRBJ1-1	-	16	TGTGCCAGCTCACTAGTAGCTCTCACAGTGAACACTGAAGCTTTCTTT	CASSLVALTVNTEAFF
TRBV7-9	-	TRBJ1-3	TRBD1	16	TGTGCCAGCAGCCCGTGGGACAGGGGGCCTGGAAACACCATATATTTT	CASSPWDRGPGNTIYF
TRBV6-6	-	TRBJ2-2	TRBD2	17	TGTGCCAGCAGTCGCGGGGCGGGGGGGCTGGATGACGGGGAGCTGTTTTTT	CASSRGAGGLDDGELFF
TRBV2	-	TRBJ2-7	-	13	TGTGCCAGCAGTGCCCAGGGGATCTACGAGCAGTACTTC	CASSAQGIYEQYF
TRBV7-6	once	TRBJ2-7	TRBD1	15	TGTGCCAGCAGCCCGGGGACAGGGACCCTCGTCGAGCAGTACTTC	CASSPGTGTLVEQYF
TRBV27	-	TRBJ1-6	-	15	TGTGCCAGCAGTTTTCGGGGGGCGCTAAATTCACCCCTCCACTTT	CASSFRGALNSPLHF
TRBV5-1	-	TRBJ1-2	-	14	TGCGCCAGCAGCGGAGGCGACAGGAACTATGGCTACACCTTC	CASSGGDRNYGYTF
TRBV19	-	TRBJ1-5	TRBD1	16	TGTGCCAGTAGTACCCCGGGACAGGGCACTGCTCAGCCCCAGCATTTT	CASSTPGQGTAQPQHF
TRBV10-3	once	TRBJ2-3	-	15	TGTGCCATCAGGGGTTCAGGCGGTAGCACAGATACGCAGTATTTT	CAIRGSGGSTDTQYF
TRBV5-1	-	TRBJ1-1	TRBD1	15	TGCGCCAGCAGCTTGGCCGACAGGGAAAGAACTGAAGCTTTCTTT	CASSLADRERTEAFF
TRBV6-1	-	TRBJ2-3	TRBD2	19	TGTGCCAGCAGTGAAACACCACCCTCTCTAGCGGGGGCGGGGAATACGCAGTATTTT	CASSETPPSLAGAGNTQYF
TRBV9	-	TRBJ2-7	-	15	TGTGCCAGCAGCGTAGAGAAAACCCCGATCAGCGAGCAGTACTTC	CASSVEKTPISEQYF
TRBV7-9	once	TRBJ1-4	TRBD1	16	TGTGCCAGCAGCTTAACGGACAGGGAGGCTAATGAAAAACTGTTTTTT	CASSLTDREANEKLFF
TRBV5-5	-	TRBJ2-3	TRBD1	17	TGTGCCAGCAGGACTAAAGGGACAGGAGAGAGCACAGATACGCAGTATTTT	CASRTKGTGESTDTQYF
TRBV11-2	-	TRBJ2-1	-	15	TGTGCCAGCAGCCCCACTACCGCAACAGGCAATGAGCAGTTCTTC	CASSPTTATGNEQFF
TRBV27	-	TRBJ1-1	-	13	TGTGCCAGCAGTTTCTCGTACAACACTGAAGCTTTCTTT	CASSFSYNTEAFF
TRBV28	-	TRBJ1-3	-	14	TGTGCCAGCACCACCGGACGGCGGCGGGGTACCATATATTTT	CASTTGRRRGTIYF
TRBV12-5	once	TRBJ1-5	TRBD1	15	TGTGCTAGTGGTTCAGGGGGCCCGGGCAATCAGCCCCAGCATTTT	CASGSGGPGNQPQHF
TRBV9	few	TRBJ1-3	TRBD1	17	TGTGCCAGCAGCGTAGCGAGGACAGGGGGCTCTGGAAACACCATATATTTT	CASSVARTGGSGNTIYF
TRBV5-1	-	TRBJ2-7	TRBD1	14	TGCGCCAGCAGCTTTTCTCCAGGGGGTTACGAGCAGTACTTC	CASSFSPGGYEQYF
TRBV3-1/TRBV3-2	once	TRBJ2-5	TRBD1	14	TGTGCCAGCAGCCACCGGACAGGGAGCGAGACCCAGTACTTC	CASSHRTGSETQYF
TRBV27	-	TRBJ2-5	TRBD2	14	TGTGCCAGCAGTTATTTTGCGGGAGAAGAGACCCAGTACTTC	CASSYFAGEETQYF
TRBV7-6	-	TRBJ1-6	TRBD1	15	TGTGCCAGCAGACTACAGGACAGGGCCTCTTCACCCCTCCACTTT	CASRLQDRASSPLHF
TRBV2	-	TRBJ2-7	-	12	TGTGCCAGCAGTGGCTCCTTCTACGAGCAGTACTTC	CASSGSFYEQYF
TRBV19	hyperexpanded	TRBJ2-7	-	15	TGTGCCAGTAGTTTACTCAGAGGAACAATGGACGAGCAGTACTTC	CASSLLRGTMDEQYF